This TCR beta chain was captured in a study of memory CD4+ T cells and cytomegalovirus serostatus. Between the trimmed V and J ends, which lost 4 bases and 8 bases, there was a span of 8 bases. The CDR3 consists of 11 residues. In germline, CDR1 is MGHDK, CDR2 SYGVNS. About this clone itself: No antigen is known for it.

TCRdb keeps only in-frame clones here, not all; method: immunoSEQ multiplex PCR. The sample consists of approximately 88,000 clones, around 80% of them appearing once. Single viable CD3+CD4+CD8-CD45RO+ cells were sorted as the memory CD4+ T cells. CD4+ T cells were isolated by positive magnetic selection. Study findings and constraints: Of approximately 160 reported CMV TCRbeta sequences, some 67 were found in memory CD4+ repertoires.

Material for sequencing was memory CD4+ T cells from blood. The rearrangement joins TRBV25-1 to TRBJ2-5, with D unresolved. This clonotype originated in an adult in good health and CMV-seropositive. The CDR3 nucleotides are TGTGCCAGCAGTGCCCAATTCACCCAGTACTTC. Its translation: CASSAQFTQYF.